This is a list of T cell receptor beta chains from one sample in a study of vaccination and CD4 T cells after COVID-19. No antigen has been identified for these receptors. TCRdb processed the PCR reads anew with MiXCR; each CDR3 protein has one entry. This table holds some 3,600 distinct CDR3 sequences, approximately 16% found once. The specimen sequenced was CD4+ T cells from blood, cultured in vitro. The receptor set was obtained from a human donor who had recovered from COVID-19. The conserved cysteine and the conserved F or W are not part of the CDR3 here.

j_call v_call cdr3_aa
TRBJ1-1 TRBV27 ASSTRTANTEAF
TRBJ2-2 TRBV14 ASSRRGTGELF
TRBJ2-7 TRBV6-5 ASSFLTAGTGRSSGEQY
TRBJ2-2 TRBV18 ASSPQGAKNTGELF
TRBJ2-1 TRBV6-2/TRBV6-3 ASRGERGGLNEQF
TRBJ2-3 TRBV2 ASTQVSDTQY
TRBJ2-7 TRBV5-1 ASRLVPGPAYEQY
TRBJ1-6 TRBV5-1 ASSATDRVHSPLH
TRBJ2-5 TRBV12-3/TRBV12-4 ASSLDVLEETQY
TRBJ2-3 TRBV5-1 ASSLSQPSGTDTQY
TRBJ1-1 TRBV6-5 ASSYGQNTEAF
TRBJ2-3 TRBV7-9 ASSLDSRGTQY
TRBJ1-2 TRBV7-2 ASSLLIKDGYT
TRBJ1-2 TRBV20-1 SARAVALTGGNGYT
TRBJ2-2 TRBV2 ASSIQGAKNTGELF
TRBJ2-7 TRBV7-9 ASSPGTGLYEQY
TRBJ2-1 TRBV7-9 ASSLGAGNSYNEQF
TRBJ1-6 TRBV6-1 ASSTTGASPLH
TRBJ2-1 TRBV30 AWRRGRGPYNEQF
TRBJ1-3 TRBV21-1 ASTIIPRTCLSGNTIY
TRBJ2-7 TRBV12-3/TRBV12-4 ASSLKAGDYEQY
TRBJ1-2 TRBV14 ASSPTGPPRYT
TRBJ2-1 TRBV30 AWSVGQGAAEQF
TRBJ1-2 TRBV12-3/TRBV12-4 ASSSLLQGGYYGYT
TRBJ2-1 TRBV12-3/TRBV12-4 ASSFLLLAEQF
TRBJ1-3 TRBV6-1 ASSETGISGNTIY
TRBJ2-3 TRBV30 AWSRLADTQY
TRBJ1-1 TRBV5-1 ASSPGLYLNTEAF
TRBJ2-3 TRBV6-1 ASRVGGRTDTQY
TRBJ2-3 TRBV7-3 ASSSSGTSTDTQY
TRBJ1-5 TRBV4-2 ASSQDEGTQPQH
TRBJ1-6 TRBV12-3/TRBV12-4 ASSSTGVRSPLH
TRBJ2-7 TRBV2 ASIIRQGPYEQY
TRBJ2-5 TRBV5-4 ASSLGVLAVQETQY
TRBJ2-3 TRBV6-2/TRBV6-3 ASKDWGTDTQY
TRBJ2-3 TRBV12-3/TRBV12-4 ASSLGQRGSTDTQY
TRBJ2-2 TRBV5-1 ASSPTVANTGELF
TRBJ2-3 TRBV7-8 ASSPAEGGPGDTQY
TRBJ1-4 TRBV20-1 SAPRDPATNEKLF
TRBJ2-5 TRBV20-1 SARGQETQY
TRBJ1-5 TRBV6-1 ASSVAGGNQPQH
TRBJ2-5 TRBV2 ASSGPNSQETQY
TRBJ2-1 TRBV4-2 ASSLPSAGGPNEQF